The 27 T cell receptor beta chains reported below all come from one sample, sequenced in a study of cytomegalovirus exposure and HLA in healthy donors. PCR involved 60 Vbeta and 13 Jbeta primers. TCRdb keeps only in-frame clones here, not all; method: immunoSEQ multiplex PCR. The sample lists 60,000 to 70,000 clones; 79% were seen once. The specimen was PBMCs. Receptor source: a woman aged 25 to 39 in good health and CMV-seronegative.

The genes are TRBV7-9 and TRBJ2-1; D possibly corresponds to TRBD1 (5 bases). The V gene's germline CDR1 is SEHNR and CDR2 FQNEAQ (reference sequence). Trimming removed 6 bases from V and 9 bases from J, with 15 bases in between. The CDR3 is 13 residues long. CDR3 nucleotide sequence: TGTGCCAGCAGATTCCAGGGTCGTGGTGAGCAGTTCTTC. Translating it yields CASRFQGRGEQFF.

The chain links TRBV2 to TRBJ2-7; D is perhaps TRBD1 (6 bases). The V end was cut by 0 bases, the J end by 6 bases, with 9 bases between. The germline V gene has CDR1 SNHLY and CDR2 FYNNEI. The CDR3 runs to 13 residues. The CDR3: CASSEAGRGEQYV. CDR3 sequence (DNA): TGTGCCAGCAGTGAAGCTGGCAGGGGCGAGCAGTACGTC.

The V call is TRBV25-1, the J call TRBJ2-7, with D perhaps TRBD1 (5 bases). CDR3 size: 13 residues. From germline, CDR1 is MGHDK and CDR2 SYGVNS. V lost 8 bases, J lost 5 bases, and 16 bases lay in between. CDR3 sequence (DNA): TGTGCCAGCGCGGTAGGTAGGGGCCACGAGCAGTACTTC. It yields the protein CASAVGRGHEQYF.

V usage is TRBV13 and J usage is TRBJ1-1; 7 bases map to TRBD1. There are 13 residues in the CDR3. CDR1 is PRHDT, CDR2 FYEKMQ, per germline (reference sequence). V was clipped by 5 bases and J by 7 bases; unmatched bases: 7. CDR3 nucleotide sequence: TGTGCCAGCAGCGCCGACAGGGCCGGTGAAGCTTTCTTT. As protein: CASSADRAGEAFF.

The rearrangement uses TRBV19 and TRBJ1-4, with D possibly matching TRBD1 (6 bases). The CDR3 sequence is 13 residues long. V was cut by 9 bases and J by 3 bases, with 11 bases left in between. In germline, CDR1 is LNHDA, CDR2 SQIVND (reference sequence). The CDR3 DNA reads TGTGCCAGCCTCGGACAGTCTAATGAAAAACTGTTTTTT. This codes for CASLGQSNEKLFF. The full variable domain, in which reference TRBV19 and TRBJ1-4 provide the parts outside the CDR3, is DGGITQSPKYLFRKEGQNVTLSCEQNLNHDAMYWYRQDPGQGLRLIYYSQIVNDFQKGDIAEGYSVSREKKESFPLTVTSAQKNPTAFYLCASLGQSNEKLFFGSGTQLSVL.

The rearrangement links TRBV11-2 to TRBJ2-5, with D possibly matching TRBD1 (6 bases). The V gene lost 0 bases and the J gene lost 0 bases, with 14 bases spanning the gap. This CDR3 has 17 amino acids. Germline V CDR1 and CDR2: SGHAT, FQNNGV. The CDR3 bases are TGTGCCAGCAGCTTAGAAACCTGGACAGCTAACCAAGAGACCCAGTACTTC. This encodes CASSLETWTANQETQYF. The complete variable domain, with remaining parts taken from reference TRBV11-2 and TRBJ2-5, reads EAGVAQSPRYKIIEKRQSVAFWCNPISGHATLYWYQQILGQGPKLLIQFQNNGVVDDSQLPKDRFSAERLKGVDSTLKIQPAKLEDSAVYLCASSLETWTANQETQYFGPGTRLLVL.

The chain is built from TRBV7-8 and TRBJ1-2; TRBD1 is a possible D gene (6 bases). The germline gives CDR1 SGHVS, CDR2 FQNEAQ. The CDR3 contains 14 residues. Trimming took 2 bases from V and 8 from J, leaving 15 bases between them. The DNA for the CDR3 is TGTGCCAGCAGCTTATCACAGGGTAGATCGGGCTACACCTTC. Translation: CASSLSQGRSGYTF. The full variable domain, completed using reference TRBV7-8 and TRBJ1-2, is GAGVSQSPRYKVAKRGQDVALRCDPISGHVSLFWYQQALGQGPEFLTYFQNEAQLDKSGLPSDRFFAERPEGSVSTLKIQRTQQEDSAVYLCASSLSQGRSGYTFGSGTRLTVV.

The chain recombines TRBV6-5 with TRBJ2-7, with D possibly being TRBD2 (6 bases). V was cut by 6 bases and J by 3 bases, with 12 bases left in between. The germline gives CDR1 MNHEY, CDR2 SVGAGI. The CDR3 has 13 amino acids. Here the CDR3 DNA reads TGTGCCAGCAGCTTAGGGACTCTCTACGAGCAGTACTTC. It is translated as CASSLGTLYEQYF.

The chain couples TRBV11-3 to TRBJ1-1, with D possibly TRBD1 on 6 matching bases. V lost 1 base and J lost 0, with 15 bases in between. This CDR3 has 17 amino acids. Per germline, CDR1 SGHNT and CDR2 YENEEA. The CDR3 region has the DNA TGTGCCAGCAGCTTAGGTGACAGGATGGTCATGAACACTGAAGCTTTCTTT. Residues: CASSLGDRMVMNTEAFF.

This chain connects TRBV19 to TRBJ2-5; D ambiguous. The CDR3 sequence is 14 residues long. The V end was cut by 7 bases, the J end by 3 bases, with 15 bases between. CDR1 LNHDA and CDR2 SQIVND come from the germline V gene (reference sequence). This CDR3 is CASNPGSNKETQYF. CDR3 bases: TGTGCCAGTAACCCCGGGTCTAATAAAGAGACCCAGTACTTC.

The V and J genes are TRBV29-1 and TRBJ2-7; TRBD2 matches 9 bases. Germline V lookup: CDR1 SQVTM, CDR2 ANQGSEA. V lost 4 bases to trimming and J lost 6 bases; unmatched junction nucleotides: 13. The CDR3 is 15 amino acids. The CDR3 DNA follows: TGCAGCGTTGTAGACGGCGATGCAGCGGGGGGCGAGCAGTACTTC. Protein sequence: CSVVDGDAAGGEQYF.

The chain joins TRBV7-2 to TRBJ1-2, with 7 bases that match TRBD1. Germline CDR1 and CDR2: SGHTA and FQGNSA. V was clipped by 1 base and J by 5 bases; unmatched bases: 7. The CDR3 covers 15 residues. For the CDR3, the DNA is TGTGCCAGCAGCTTAGACTCGACAGGGACGTATGGCTACACCTTC. As protein: CASSLDSTGTYGYTF.

This clone was seen a single time. The chain carries TRBV2 and TRBJ2-7; D possibly corresponds to TRBD1 (6 bases). V was shortened by 3 bases and J by 5 bases, with 11 bases between the two germline ends. The germline CDR1 and CDR2 sequences are SNHLY and FYNNEI. The CDR3 runs to 13 residues. The CDR3 reads CASSDSGDNEQYV. The CDR3 DNA reads as TGTGCCAGCAGTGATTCAGGGGATAACGAGCAGTACGTC.

The CDR3 loop is CASRLRQGEKLFF. DNA for the CDR3: TGTGCCAGCAGACTAAGACAGGGAGAAAAACTGTTTTTT. The gene calls are TRBV5-8 and TRBJ1-4, with 7 bases aligning to TRBD1. Germline V CDR1 and CDR2: SGHTS, YDEGEE. The CDR3 has 13 amino acids. V lost 5 bases, J lost 8 bases, and 6 bases stayed unmatched.

The chain combines TRBV5-1 with TRBJ1-6; possible D gene TRBD1, 5 bases. The CDR3 spans 13 residues. V was trimmed by 10 bases and J by 4 bases, leaving 12 bases between them. The germline V gene has CDR1 SGHRS and CDR2 YFSETQ. CDR3 sequence: CASQGVYNSPLHF. The CDR3 DNA reads TGCGCCTCACAAGGGGTGTATAATTCACCCCTCCACTTT.

This chain joins TRBV5-4 and TRBJ1-1; D is ambiguous. Germline-derived CDR1 and CDR2 are SGHNT and YYREEE (reference sequence). Trimming left V 1 base short and J 4 bases short, with 11 bases between. This CDR3 has 14 amino acids. The CDR3 protein is CASSLPQAATEAFF. Here the CDR3 DNA reads TGTGCCAGCAGCTTGCCCCAAGCGGCCACTGAAGCTTTCTTT.

The rearrangement joins TRBV5-1 to TRBJ1-1; D is unclear. CDR1 SGHRS and CDR2 YFSETQ come from the germline V gene. CDR3 size: 16 residues. V dropped 0 bases and J dropped 0 bases, with 12 bases sitting between them. The DNA of the CDR3 is TGCGCCAGCAGCTTGGGAGAAGTCCGCCTGAACACTGAAGCTTTCTTT. It codes for CASSLGEVRLNTEAFF.

The chain recombines TRBV7-8 with TRBJ2-3; TRBD2 agrees at 7 bases. Trimming at V came to 4 bases and at J to 4 bases, leaving 14 bases not matched to a gene. This CDR3 has 17 amino acids. Looked up from germline, CDR1 is SGHVS and CDR2 is FQNEAQ. The CDR3 DNA is TGTGCCAGCAGCTCGACCTTAGCGGGTCCGGATGCAGATACGCAGTATTTT. The encoded protein is CASSSTLAGPDADTQYF.

V gene TRBV9 combines with J gene TRBJ1-4; tentatively, D is TRBD1 (5 bases). The CDR3 spans 13 residues. Trimming removed 3 bases from V and 6 bases from J, with 9 bases in between. In germline, CDR1 is SGDLS, CDR2 YYNGEE. The CDR3 coding sequence is TGTGCCAGCAGCGGACAGAGCTATGAAAAACTGTTTTTT. Protein product: CASSGQSYEKLFF.

This chain joins TRBV6-1 and TRBJ2-7; 10 bases line up with TRBD1. CDR1 and CDR2 (germline): MNHNS, SASEGT. Unmatched junction bases numbered 4, after V lost 6 bases and J lost 2 bases. The CDR3 sequence is 14 residues long. CDR3 nucleotides: TGTGCCAGCAGGGAGACAGGGGGCGCCTACGAGCAGTACGTC. Translated, it gives CASRETGGAYEQYV.

The chain employs TRBV2 and TRBJ1-1; no definite D call. CDR3 length: 16 residues. Germline CDR1 and CDR2: SNHLY and FYNNEI. Trimming pared 3 bases from V and 2 bases from J, leaving 16 bases between. As DNA, the CDR3 is TGTGCCAGCAGTGACACTCGAGAGGGCTCCAACACTGAAGCTTTCTTT. This codes for CASSDTREGSNTEAFF.

J is TRBJ1-2 and V is TRBV6-4; a weak D match, TRBD1 (6 bases). This CDR3 has 17 amino acids. CDR1 is MRHNA and CDR2 is SNTAGT in the germline V gene. Trimming removed 0 bases at V and 9 bases at J, with 23 bases between. CDR3 protein: CASSDSSRMLIGGSYTF. The CDR3 DNA follows: TGTGCCAGCAGTGACTCGAGTCGGATGTTGATTGGGGGCAGCTACACCTTC.

CDR3 sequence reads: CASSQSRLAEIYEQYV. CDR3 in DNA: TGCGCCAGCAGTCAATCCAGGCTAGCGGAAATCTACGAGCAGTACGTC. The rearrangement joins TRBV23-1 to TRBJ2-7, with 7 bases matching TRBD2. TRBV23-1 is marked as an open reading frame, function uncertain. J lost 3 bases, V lost 0 bases, and 8 bases had no gene match. This CDR3 has 16 amino acids.

The CDR3 region is CASSVGMGAASSYNEQFF. The CDR3 region has the DNA TGTGCCAGCAGCGTAGGGATGGGGGCCGCGAGCTCCTACAATGAGCAGTTCTTC. This rearrangement joins TRBV9 to TRBJ2-1; D is possibly TRBD1 (6 bases). The CDR3 runs to 18 residues. The V end was cut by 0 bases, the J end by 0 bases, with 16 bases between. Looked up from germline, CDR1 is SGDLS and CDR2 is YYNGEE.

The V and J genes are TRBV7-3 and TRBJ2-2; D is perhaps TRBD1 (5 bases). Per the germline V gene, CDR1 is SGHTA and CDR2 is FQGTGA. CDR3 length equals 15 residues. Trimming left V 3 bases short and J 7 bases short, with 15 bases between. CDR3 coding DNA: TGTGCCAGCAGCTTGACCTCCAGGGTTGGCGGGGAGCTGTTTTTT. Amino acid sequence: CASSLTSRVGGELFF.

The genes are TRBV25-1 and TRBJ2-3, with a tentative D call TRBD1 (6 bases). The CDR3 is 17 amino acids. The V gene's germline CDR1 is MGHDK and CDR2 SYGVNS. V shed 4 bases and J shed 0 bases, with 17 bases lying between them. CDR3 nucleotides: TGTGCCAGCAGTGCGAGGACAGACCTCGCTAGCACAGATACGCAGTATTTT. Its translation: CASSARTDLASTDTQYF.

This clone was counted a single time. The CDR3, as DNA: TGTGCCAGCAGCTTTCCCGGCAGGTGGGCTGAAGCTTTCTTT. This gives the protein CASSFPGRWAEAFF. The V and J genes are TRBV7-2 and TRBJ1-1; unclear D gene. The V gene lost 3 bases and the J gene lost 6 bases, with 14 bases spanning the gap. Germline V gene lookup returns CDR1 SGHTA and CDR2 FQGNSA. CDR3 length: 14 amino acids.